The sequence of this T cell receptor beta chain was determined in a study of blood T cell repertoires in COVID-19. CDR1 is GTSNPN and CDR2 is SVGIG in the germline V gene (reference sequence). This CDR3 comprises 18 residues. V lost 0 bases and J lost 2, with 22 bases in between. Data came from immunoSEQ multiplex PCR; TCRdb stores just in-frame clones and leaves some out. The sample lists 150,000 to 200,000 clones, about 80% occurring once. The sample holds one count of this clone. The TCR sequence derives from a woman between 70 and 85 years old in a cohort exposed to, infected with or recovered from COVID-19 (not recorded which). The sample consisted of PBMCs or T cells enriched from blood (not recorded which). The chain has TRBV30 and TRBJ1-1; D is perhaps TRBD1 (5 bases). For the CDR3, the DNA is TGTGCCTGGAGTGTAATAAGGCAGACAGCGGGGCCCAACACTGAAGCTTTCTTT. Translation: CAWSVIRQTAGPNTEAFF.